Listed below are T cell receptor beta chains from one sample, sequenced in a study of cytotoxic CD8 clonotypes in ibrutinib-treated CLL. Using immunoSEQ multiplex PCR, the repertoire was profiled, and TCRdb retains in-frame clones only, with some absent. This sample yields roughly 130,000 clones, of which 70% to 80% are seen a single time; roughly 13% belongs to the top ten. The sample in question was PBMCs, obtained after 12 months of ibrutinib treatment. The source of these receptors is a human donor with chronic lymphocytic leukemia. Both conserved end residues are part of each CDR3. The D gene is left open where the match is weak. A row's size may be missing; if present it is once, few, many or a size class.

CATSRGTGDGYTF,TGTGCCACCAGCAGAGGCACAGGGGATGGCTACACCTTC,TRBD1,few,TRBJ1-2,TRBV15
CASSLSLADYEQYF,TGTGCCAGCAGCTTGAGTCTAGCGGACTACGAGCAGTACTTC,TRBD2,.,TRBJ2-7,TRBV5-6
CASSAQGGGLTGELFF,TGTGCCAGCAGTGCCCAGGGGGGCGGGTTAACCGGGGAGCTGTTTTTT,.,few,TRBJ2-2,TRBV6-6
CASSEGRLAGVRQYF,TGTGCCAGTTCCGAGGGCCGACTAGCGGGAGTTCGGCAGTACTTC,TRBD2,.,TRBJ2-7,TRBV19
CASSLSMTASWETQYF,TGTGCCAGCAGTCTATCAATGACAGCCTCCTGGGAGACCCAGTACTTC,.,.,TRBJ2-5,TRBV27
CAISVDRANQPQHF,TGTGCCATCAGTGTAGACAGGGCCAATCAGCCCCAGCATTTT,TRBD1,.,TRBJ1-5,TRBV10-3
CASAMAGGFYEQYF,TGTGCCTCCGCAATGGCGGGAGGATTCTACGAGCAGTACTTC,TRBD2,.,TRBJ2-7,TRBV30
CSVEDVRGFSYEQYF,TGCAGCGTTGAAGACGTCAGGGGTTTTAGCTACGAGCAGTACTTC,.,.,TRBJ2-7,TRBV29-1
CASSDLGQGKAVQYF,TGTGCCAGCAGTGACCTGGGACAGGGGAAAGCTGTTCAGTACTTC,TRBD1,few,TRBJ2-7,TRBV6-4
CASSVDWDAEQYF,TGTGCCAGCAGCGTAGACTGGGATGCAGAGCAGTACTTC,.,.,TRBJ2-7,TRBV9
CASSQKQGFNSGNTIYF,TGTGCCAGCAGCCAAAAGCAGGGATTCAACTCTGGAAACACCATATATTTT,.,.,TRBJ1-3,TRBV4-2
CASSGTGGWGELFF,TGTGCCAGCAGCGGGACAGGGGGCTGGGGGGAGCTGTTTTTT,TRBD1,.,TRBJ2-2,TRBV11-2
CASSSQGDNQPQHF,TGTGCCAGCAGCTCCCAGGGGGACAATCAGCCCCAGCATTTT,TRBD1,once,TRBJ1-5,TRBV5-4
CASSFSESTEAFF,TGTGCCAGCAGCTTTAGTGAGAGCACTGAAGCTTTCTTT,.,.,TRBJ1-1,TRBV7-3
CASSLLGQGERDGYTF,TGTGCCAGCAGCCTACTTGGACAGGGTGAGCGAGATGGCTACACCTTC,TRBD1,.,TRBJ1-2,TRBV7-2
CASSARGLLYTEAFF,TGTGCCAGCAGTGCTCGGGGTCTTTTGTACACTGAAGCTTTCTTT,.,.,TRBJ1-1,TRBV2